This note documents a single T cell receptor (beta chain) sequence. The antigen is undetermined. This entry is derived from a study of T cells after yellow fever vaccination. Study background: Libraries from low-cell-number fractions were prepared with the SMART-Seq v4 Ultra Low Input RNA kit.

UMIs were added to TCR cDNA along with a universal primer site when it was made by 5'RACE template switching. MiXCR was run by TCRdb on the 5' RACE reads, yielding one entry per CDR3 protein. This table has about 74,000 distinct CDR3 sequences, approximately 7% appearing once. Study outcomes and limitations: The presence of abundant clonotypes contaminating from the bulk population was possible in FACS-sorted repertoires. Post-booster repertoires again held most primary-vaccination clones (about 96% CD4, around 90% CD8).

The clonotype originates from a man in his late teens or twenties who received the YFV17D yellow fever vaccine. Sequencing was performed on CD8+ T cells sorted from PBMCs, taken 5 days after the first yellow fever vaccination.

CDR3 amino acids: CASSLYRNEQFF. The CDR3 DNA reads as TGCGCCAGCAGCCTATACAGAAATGAGCAGTTCTTC. The V gene is TRBV5-1, the J gene TRBJ2-1; no clear D. Germline V gene data show CDR1 as SGHRS and CDR2 as YFSETQ. V was trimmed by 4 bases and J by 7 bases, leaving 9 bases between them. The CDR3 is made up of 12 amino acids.